The source of this T cell receptor (beta chain) is a study of blood T cell repertoires in COVID-19. Study details: Samples representing acute and convalescent COVID-19 were sourced from the United States, Italy and Spain. From T cells, B-cell-depleted T cells, or PBMCs came the material, which was cDNA or gDNA.

Trimming pared 5 bases from V and 0 bases from J, leaving 16 bases between. CDR3 size: 16 residues. Germline CDR1 is SEHNR and CDR2 is FQNEAQ (reference sequence). Original data processing: Estimates of nucleated cell counts were drawn from the amplification of reference gene primers. TCRdb's copy holds only in-frame clones and misses some; the assay was immunoSEQ multiplex PCR. That table gives V, J and clone size, and the DNA gave D and trimming. The sample contains about 200,000 clones, more than 75% of which appear only once. The sample was peripheral blood. The clonotype comes from a human donor in a cohort sampled during active COVID-19. The chain links TRBV7-9 to TRBJ1-1, with D hard to call. The CDR3 DNA follows: TGTGCCAGCAGCCCTAGAGGGTTTGGCGTGAACACTGAAGCTTTCTTT. Encoded protein: CASSPRGFGVNTEAFF.